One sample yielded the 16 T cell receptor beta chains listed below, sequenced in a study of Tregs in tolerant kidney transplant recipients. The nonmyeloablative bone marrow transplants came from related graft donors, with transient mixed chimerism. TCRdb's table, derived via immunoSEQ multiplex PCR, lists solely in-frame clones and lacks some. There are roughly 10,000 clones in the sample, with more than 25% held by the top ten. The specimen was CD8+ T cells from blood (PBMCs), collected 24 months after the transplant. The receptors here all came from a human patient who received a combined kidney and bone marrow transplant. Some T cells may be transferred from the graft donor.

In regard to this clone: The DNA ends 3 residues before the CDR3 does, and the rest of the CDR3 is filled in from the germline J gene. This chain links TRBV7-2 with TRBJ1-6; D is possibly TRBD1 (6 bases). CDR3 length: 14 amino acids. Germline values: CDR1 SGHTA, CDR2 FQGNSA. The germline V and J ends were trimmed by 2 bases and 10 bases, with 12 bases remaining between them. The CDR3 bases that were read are TGTGCCAGCAGCTTATTAACAGGGACGTCACCC. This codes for CASSLLTGTSP. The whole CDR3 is CASSLLTGTSPLHF.

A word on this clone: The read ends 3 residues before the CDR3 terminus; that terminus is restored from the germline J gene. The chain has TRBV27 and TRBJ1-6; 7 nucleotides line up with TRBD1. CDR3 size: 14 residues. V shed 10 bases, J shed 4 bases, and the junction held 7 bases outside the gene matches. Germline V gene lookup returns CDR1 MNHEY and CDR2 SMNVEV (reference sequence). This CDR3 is CATTRTGYNSPLHF. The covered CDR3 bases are TGTGCCACCACAAGGACAGGTTATAATTCACCC.

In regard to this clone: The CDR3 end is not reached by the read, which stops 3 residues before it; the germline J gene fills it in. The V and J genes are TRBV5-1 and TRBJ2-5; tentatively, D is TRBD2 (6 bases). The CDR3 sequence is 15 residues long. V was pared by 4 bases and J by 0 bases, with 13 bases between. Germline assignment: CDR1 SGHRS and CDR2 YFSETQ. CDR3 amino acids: CASSPGGADQETQYF. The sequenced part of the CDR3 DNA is TGCGCCAGCAGCCCCGGGGGAGCGGACCAAGAGACC. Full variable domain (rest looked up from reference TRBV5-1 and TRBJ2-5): KAGVTQTPRYLIKTRGQQVTLSCSPISGHRSVSWYQQTPGQGLQFLFEYFSETQRNKGNFPGRFSGRQFSNSRSEMNVSTLELGDSALYLCASSPGGADQETQYFGPGTRLLVL.

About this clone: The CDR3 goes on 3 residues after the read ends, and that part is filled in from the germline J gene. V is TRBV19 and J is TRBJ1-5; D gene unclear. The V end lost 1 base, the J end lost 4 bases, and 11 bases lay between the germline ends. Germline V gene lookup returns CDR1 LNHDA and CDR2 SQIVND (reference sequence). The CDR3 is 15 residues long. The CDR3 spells CASSIAVGSNQPQHF. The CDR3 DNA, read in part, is TGTGCCAGTAGTATAGCGGTAGGGTCTAATCAGCCC.

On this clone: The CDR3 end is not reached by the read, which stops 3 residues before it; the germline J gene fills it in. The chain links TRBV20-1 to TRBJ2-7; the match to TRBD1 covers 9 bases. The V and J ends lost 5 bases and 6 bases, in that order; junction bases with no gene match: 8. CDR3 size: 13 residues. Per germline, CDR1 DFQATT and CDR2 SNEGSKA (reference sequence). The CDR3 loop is CSAGGTGSPEQYF. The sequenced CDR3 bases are TGCAGTGCTGGGGGGACAGGGTCCCCCGAG.

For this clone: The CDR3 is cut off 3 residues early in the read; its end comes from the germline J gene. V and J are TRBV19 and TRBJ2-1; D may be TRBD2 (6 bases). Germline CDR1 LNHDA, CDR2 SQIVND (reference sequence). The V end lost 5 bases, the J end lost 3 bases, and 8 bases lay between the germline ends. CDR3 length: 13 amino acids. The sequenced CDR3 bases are TGTGCCAGTAGTCCGGGACTCTACAATGAG. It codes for CASSPGLYNE. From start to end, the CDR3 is CASSPGLYNEQFF.

The CDR3 loop is CASSPAGGPVNGEQFF. The part of the CDR3 DNA that was read is TGTGCCAGCAGCCCAGCGGGAGGGCCAGTTAACGGTGAG. The chain recombines TRBV3-1 (or the pseudogene TRBV3-2) with TRBJ2-1; 10 nucleotides match TRBD2. The DNA ends 3 residues before the CDR3 does, and the rest of the CDR3 is filled in from the germline J gene. CDR1 and CDR2 (germline): LGHDT, YNNKEL (reference sequence). CDR3 length equals 16 residues. J gave up 9 bases and V 4 bases, and 12 bases lay outside the gene matches.

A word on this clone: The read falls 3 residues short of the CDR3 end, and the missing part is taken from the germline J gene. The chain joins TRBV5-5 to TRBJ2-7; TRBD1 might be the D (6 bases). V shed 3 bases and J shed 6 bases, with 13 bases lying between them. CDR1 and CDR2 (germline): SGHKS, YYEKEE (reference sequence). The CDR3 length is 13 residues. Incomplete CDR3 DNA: TGTGCCAGCAGCTGGGGTACAGGGCTCGAG. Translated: CASSWGTGLE. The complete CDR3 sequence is CASSWGTGLEQYF.

The covered CDR3 bases are TGCGCCAGCAGCCTCCTCGGGGGAGCGGGGGGC. Its translation: CASSLLGGAGG. The complete CDR3 sequence is CASSLLGGAGGYTF. The chain combines TRBV4-1 with TRBJ1-2; the D gene is possibly TRBD1 (5 bases). The read terminates 3 residues before the CDR3 end, so the remaining end is supplied by the germline J gene. Germline values: CDR1 MGHRA, CDR2 YSYEKL. The CDR3 consists of 14 residues.

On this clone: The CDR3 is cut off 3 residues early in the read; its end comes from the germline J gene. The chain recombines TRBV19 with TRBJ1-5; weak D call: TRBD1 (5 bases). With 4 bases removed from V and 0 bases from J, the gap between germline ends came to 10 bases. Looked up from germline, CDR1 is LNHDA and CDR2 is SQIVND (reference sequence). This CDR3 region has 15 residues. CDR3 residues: CASSTTAYSNQPQHF. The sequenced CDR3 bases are TGTGCCAGTAGTACGACAGCTTATAGCAATCAGCCC.

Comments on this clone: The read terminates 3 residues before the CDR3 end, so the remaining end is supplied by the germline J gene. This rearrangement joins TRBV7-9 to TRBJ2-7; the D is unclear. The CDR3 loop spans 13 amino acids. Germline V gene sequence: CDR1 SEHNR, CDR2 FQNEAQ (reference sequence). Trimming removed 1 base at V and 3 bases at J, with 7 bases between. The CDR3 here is CASSLGLNYEQYF. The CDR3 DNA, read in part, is TGTGCCAGCAGCTTAGGGCTGAACTACGAG.

The covered CDR3 bases are TGTGCCAGCAGCCAAGTTAAGGGACAAATTAATGAAAAA. Protein sequence: CASSQVKGQINEK. From start to end, the CDR3 is CASSQVKGQINEKLFF. This chain uses TRBV4-2 with TRBJ1-4, with a tentative D call TRBD1 (6 bases). With the read ending 3 residues before the CDR3 end, the germline J gene is used to fill in that end. The CDR3 contains 16 residues. CDR1 and CDR2 (germline): LGHNA, YNFKEQ. The V and J ends lost 1 base and 4 bases respectively, with 13 bases between them.

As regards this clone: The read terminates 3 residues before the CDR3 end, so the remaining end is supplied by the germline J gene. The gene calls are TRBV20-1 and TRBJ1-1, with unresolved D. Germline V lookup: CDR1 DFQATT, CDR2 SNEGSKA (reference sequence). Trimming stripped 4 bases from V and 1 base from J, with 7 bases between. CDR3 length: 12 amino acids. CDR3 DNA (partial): TGCAGTGCTATCTCAGGGAACACTGAA. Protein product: CSAISGNTE. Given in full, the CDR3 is CSAISGNTEAFF.

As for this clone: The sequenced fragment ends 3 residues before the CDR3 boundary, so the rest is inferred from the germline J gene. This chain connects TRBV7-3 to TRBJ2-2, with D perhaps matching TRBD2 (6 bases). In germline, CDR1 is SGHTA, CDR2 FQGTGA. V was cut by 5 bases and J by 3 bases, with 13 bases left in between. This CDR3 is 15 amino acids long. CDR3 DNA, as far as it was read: TGTGCCAGCAGCGAGGGACGGGGGTACACCGGGGAG. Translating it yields CASSEGRGYTGE. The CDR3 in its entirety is CASSEGRGYTGELFF.

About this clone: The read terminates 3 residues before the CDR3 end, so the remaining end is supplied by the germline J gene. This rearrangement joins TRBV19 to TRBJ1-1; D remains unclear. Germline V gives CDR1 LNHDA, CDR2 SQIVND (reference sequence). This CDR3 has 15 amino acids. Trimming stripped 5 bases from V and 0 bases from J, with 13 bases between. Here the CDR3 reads CASSVGYPVNTEAFF. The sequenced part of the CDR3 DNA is TGTGCCAGTAGTGTAGGCTACCCTGTGAACACTGAA.

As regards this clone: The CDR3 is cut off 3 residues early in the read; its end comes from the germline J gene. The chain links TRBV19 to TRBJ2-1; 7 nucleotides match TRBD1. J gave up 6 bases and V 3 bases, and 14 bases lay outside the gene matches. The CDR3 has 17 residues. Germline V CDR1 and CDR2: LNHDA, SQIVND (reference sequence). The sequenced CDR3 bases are TGTGCCAGTAGTATTGGGCTAGTTACCGAGGGGGCCAATGAG. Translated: CASSIGLVTEGANE. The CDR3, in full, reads CASSIGLVTEGANEQFF. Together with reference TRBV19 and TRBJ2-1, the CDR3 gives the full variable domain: DGGITQSPKYLFRKEGQNVTLSCEQNLNHDAMYWYRQDPGQGLRLIYYSQIVNDFQKGDIAEGYSVSREKKESFPLTVTSAQKNPTAFYLCASSIGLVTEGANEQFFGPGTRLTVL.